One and the same sample provided the 8 T cell receptor beta chains below, sequenced in a study of fetal regulatory T cell absence and autoimmunity. Only in-frame clones appear in the TCRdb table, and some are missing; sequencing was by immunoSEQ multiplex PCR. Among tens of thousands of clones listed, about 86% were seen once. Specimen: cord blood. The receptors were sampled from a newborn boy with IPEX syndrome.

The chain carries TRBV9 and TRBJ1-2; D unclear. CDR1 and CDR2 (germline): SGDLS, YYNGEE. V lost 0 bases, J lost 0 bases, and 9 bases lay in between. CDR3 length equals 15 residues. The CDR3 reads CASSVAAVANYGYTF. CDR3 DNA sequence: TGTGCCAGCAGCGTAGCAGCGGTAGCTAACTATGGCTACACCTTC.

This clone was found a few times. The CDR3 region is CASSPGPSYEQYF. DNA of the CDR3: TGTGCCAGCAGCCCCGGTCCTTCCTACGAGCAGTACTTC. The chain has TRBV5-6 and TRBJ2-7; no clear D. With 4 bases removed from V and 1 base from J, the gap between germline ends came to 9 bases. CDR1 and CDR2 from the germline V gene are SGHDT and YYEEEE. The CDR3 runs 13 residues.

This clone was counted once. This rearrangement joins TRBV18 to TRBJ2-5, with 11 bases lining up with TRBD1. The J call could be wrong; TRBJ2-7 is a better fit for the DNA end. From germline, CDR1 is KGHSH and CDR2 LQKENI. This CDR3 contains 14 residues. The CDR3 is CASSGTGGRGEQYF. In nucleotides, the CDR3 is TGTGCCAGCTCGGGGACAGGGGGTAGGGGCGAGCAGTACTTC.

The chain combines TRBV6-5 with TRBJ1-2; 7 bases match TRBD1. V lost 0 bases to trimming and J lost 8 bases; unmatched junction nucleotides: 6. This CDR3 contains 14 residues. Germline V gene data show CDR1 as MNHEY and CDR2 as SVGAGI. CDR3 protein: CASSYSTGLGGYTF. CDR3 nucleotide sequence: TGTGCCAGCAGTTACTCGACAGGGTTGGGGGGCTACACCTTC.

The chain carries TRBV6-1 and TRBJ1-2; no reliable D call. The CDR3 has 12 residues. The V end was cut by 6 bases, the J end by 2 bases, with 7 bases between. The germline V gene encodes CDR1 MNHNS and CDR2 SASEGT. The CDR3 is CASSPGNYGYTF. CDR3 nucleotide sequence: TGTGCCAGCAGCCCAGGAAACTATGGCTACACCTTC.

The sample holds a few counts of this clone. The J gene is TRBJ2-7, the V gene TRBV7-9; 9 bases match TRBD2. Germline trimming cut 5 bases from V and 3 bases from J; bases unmatched to any gene: 8. There are 15 residues in the CDR3. Germline CDR1 and CDR2: SEHNR and FQNEAQ (reference sequence). The CDR3: CASSTRTSEYYEQYF. The CDR3 DNA is TGTGCCAGCAGCACCCGGACTAGCGAGTACTACGAGCAGTACTTC.

The genes are TRBV11-3 and TRBJ2-3, with TRBD2 identical over 7 bases. Unmatched junction bases numbered 5, after V lost 5 bases and J lost 6 bases. This CDR3 is built from 13 residues. CDR1 and CDR2 (germline): SGHNT, YENEEA. DNA of the CDR3: TGTGCCAGCAGCCGAGGGGACTATGATACGCAGTATTTT. Its protein is CASSRGDYDTQYF. The whole variable domain, remainder taken from reference TRBV11-3 and TRBJ2-3, is EAGVVQSPRYKIIEKKQPVAFWCNPISGHNTLYWYLQNLGQGPELLIRYENEEAVDDSQLPKDRFSAERLKGVDSTLKIQPAELGDSAVYLCASSRGDYDTQYFGPGTRLTVL.

The chain employs TRBV4-3 and TRBJ2-3; the D is unclear. The CDR3 spans 13 residues. CDR1 is LGHNA and CDR2 is YSLEER in the germline V gene. The ends were cut back, 1 base at V and 2 bases at J, with 4 bases in the middle. In DNA, the CDR3 is TGCGCCAGCAGCCAAGTCGTCACAGATACGCAGTATTTT. Translating gives CASSQVVTDTQYF.